This T cell receptor (beta chain) derives from a study of T cells expressing NK-cell markers (dated by TCRdb to 2018 to 2020). Context from the whole study: In sorted CD3+CD56+NKG2C+, CD3+CD56+NKG2C- and CD3+CD56-NKG2C+ T-cell subsets from eight donors, TCR beta-chain repertoires were profiled. All eight donors whose samples were sequenced were randomly selected healthy volunteers, three of them men and five women. Among the eight sequenced donors, only one was HCMV-seronegative, while the other seven were HCMV-seropositive. Sequencing of the libraries produced 2 x 150 bp reads on Illumina HiSeq 2000/2500, MiSeq or NextSeq.

The CDR3 holds 16 amino acids from the cysteine to the phenylalanine. No DNA is listed. Per the germline V gene, ENHRY is the CDR1 and SYGVKD is the CDR2. As for this clonotype: Its antigen remains unidentified.

Paper-wide results and their limitations: In several donors, the dominant CD3+CD56+NKG2C+ clonotypes were found to rank among the top 10 CD8+ clonotypes and to make up roughly 1.0-7.5% of CD8+ T cells. Whether the expanded NKG2C-expressing T cell clones were specific for HCMV antigens was left unclear. Those dominant clonotypes were again the most abundant among CD3+CD56-NKG2C+ cells in a few donors, at about 28.3-65%.

HCMV-specific IgG was detected in serum with a commercial ELISA kit to determine HCMV serostatus. Peripheral blood mononuclear cells were isolated from blood by Ficoll density gradient centrifugation. Sequencing took place on an Illumina HiSeq 2000. The TCR beta cDNA libraries were made using 5'RACE template switching, a step that added both a universal primer site and unique molecular identifiers. cDNA synthesis was primed from the TCR beta constant segment, followed by two successive PCR amplification steps. Concerning the study's data processing: Reads were demultiplexed and grouped by UMI with MIGEC, and clonotypes were assembled and quantified with MiTCR. To remove erroneous sequences, TCR cDNA sequences were retained only when supported by two or more reads. The tcR package was used for downstream repertoire analysis, and clonotypes were matched across fractions by CDR3 nucleotide sequence plus V segment. VDJmatch was used to annotate antigen specificity against VDJdb, with one amino acid substitution in CDR3 permitted. TCRdb reprocessed the reads into one record per CDR3 protein sequence, lacking DNA. The authors' filters were not applied to this entry. The sample table holds some 440,000 distinct CDR3 sequences. The ten largest clones represent more than 1.4% of the sample.

The rearrangement combines TRBV10-3 with TRBJ2-7; checking the TCRdb D call of TRBD2 is not possible without DNA. Input material: blood T cells: a sorted CD56 or NKG2C T cell subset, CD4+ or CD8+ T cells, or bulk PBMC T cells (not recorded which). This TCR was recovered from a woman in her forties or fifties in good health. Donor details come from another sample of the same person, matched by shared clones. This receptor has the CDR3 CASLQTSGTSSYEQYF.